Below, 25 T cell receptor beta chains from the same sample are listed, as sequenced in a study of OX40 agonist ivuxolimab in advanced cancers. Clones were read by immunoSEQ multiplex PCR, and TCRdb kept only the in-frame ones, dropping some. The sample lists fewer than 40,000 clones; 70% to 80% were seen once. This sample comprised CD4+ or CD8+ T cells sorted from blood, obtained in a trial of the OX40 agonist ivuxolimab. Every receptor here comes from an adult with an advanced solid tumor such as melanoma, head and neck, liver or kidney cancer.

This rearrangement joins TRBV5-5 to TRBJ1-5; D possibly corresponds to TRBD1 (6 bases). This CDR3 has 15 amino acids. Germline V gene sequence: CDR1 SGHKS, CDR2 YYEKEE (reference sequence). The ends were cut back, 4 bases at V and 3 bases at J, with 14 bases in the middle. The DNA for the CDR3 is TGTGCCAGCAGCCGCGAGGGGGTAATCAATCAGCCCCAGCATTTT. Protein sequence: CASSREGVINQPQHF.

The chain employs TRBV7-8 and TRBJ2-7; TRBD2 matches 9 bases. The V gene end was trimmed by 7 bases and the J gene end by 1 base; junction bases not matched to a gene: 8. The germline CDR1 and CDR2 sequences are SGHVS and FQNEAQ. CDR3 length: 15 residues. The CDR3 bases are TGTGCCAGCAATAGCGGGAGCACAAGGTCCTACGAGCAGTACTTC. It codes for CASNSGSTRSYEQYF.

This chain links TRBV5-1 with TRBJ2-5, with 8 bases lining up with TRBD2. The J segment lost 5 bases and the V segment lost 2 bases, leaving 5 bases of the junction unmatched. Germline CDR1 SGHRS, CDR2 YFSETQ. CDR3 length: 14 residues. The DNA for the CDR3 is TGCGCCAGCAGCTTAAGCGGGAGTTTTGAGACCCAGTACTTC. Its translation is CASSLSGSFETQYF. Full variable domain (missing parts from reference TRBV5-1 and TRBJ2-5): KAGVTQTPRYLIKTRGQQVTLSCSPISGHRSVSWYQQTPGQGLQFLFEYFSETQRNKGNFPGRFSGRQFSNSRSEMNVSTLELGDSALYLCASSLSGSFETQYFGPGTRLLVL.

This clone has just one count. The chain recombines TRBV7-2 with TRBJ2-7; 9 bases align to TRBD1. CDR3 length: 17 amino acids. CDR1 is SGHTA, CDR2 FQGNSA, per germline. Trimming removed 6 bases from V and 5 bases from J; junction bases left unmatched: 17. CDR3 sequence reads: CASRGARTGTGIDEQYF. CDR3 in DNA: TGTGCCAGCAGGGGGGCGCGGACCGGGACAGGGATTGACGAGCAGTACTTC.

V is TRBV30 and J is TRBJ2-2; D is undetermined. Germline CDR1 GTSNPN, CDR2 SVGIG (reference sequence). Between the trimmed V and J ends, which lost 0 bases and 1 base, there was a span of 6 bases. The CDR3 length is 14 residues. This chain's CDR3 is CAWSVLQNTGELFF. The CDR3 nucleotides read TGTGCCTGGAGTGTATTACAGAACACCGGGGAGCTGTTTTTT.

The chain joins TRBV18 to TRBJ2-5; possibly TRBD1 for D (6 bases). The CDR3 runs to 14 residues. Trimming pared 8 bases from V and 0 bases from J, leaving 13 bases between. CDR1 is KGHSH and CDR2 is LQKENI in the germline V gene. The CDR3 sequence is CASATGTNQETQYF. The CDR3 coding sequence is TGTGCCAGCGCCACCGGGACAAACCAAGAGACCCAGTACTTC. Variable domain in full (rest from reference TRBV18 and TRBJ2-5): NAGVMQNPRHLVRRRGQEARLRCSPMKGHSHVYWYRQLPEEGLKFMVYLQKENIIDESGMPKERFSAEFPKEGPSILRIQQVVRGDSAAYFCASATGTNQETQYFGPGTRLLVL.

A few counts support this clone. The gene calls are TRBV19 and TRBJ2-7; tentatively, D is TRBD1 or TRBD2 (6 bases each). V lost 6 bases to trimming and J lost 4 bases, with 7 bases between them. CDR3 length equals 11 residues. The germline gives CDR1 LNHDA, CDR2 SQIVND (reference sequence). The CDR3 region has the DNA TGTGCCAGTAGAGGGGGGTACGAGCAGTACTTC. It encodes CASRGGYEQYF.

The V and J genes are TRBV6-1 and TRBJ1-2, with 7 bases matching TRBD1. V lost 10 bases and J lost 8; bases outside the gene matches: 16. From germline, CDR1 is MNHNS and CDR2 SASEGT. This CDR3 has 14 amino acids. Here the CDR3 DNA reads TGTGCCACGCGGGGGGGTGACAGGGCTGGAGGCTACACCTTC. This gives the protein CATRGGDRAGGYTF.

This clone was seen once. The rearrangement links TRBV2 to TRBJ2-6; D uncertain. The CDR3 length is 14 residues. Trimming stripped 8 bases from V and 2 bases from J, with 10 bases between. The V gene's germline CDR1 is SNHLY and CDR2 FYNNEI. CDR3: CASRPSPGANVLTF. As DNA, the CDR3 is TGTGCCAGCCGCCCCAGCCCTGGGGCCAACGTCCTGACTTTC.

This clone was detected only once. The V call is TRBV28, the J call TRBJ2-3; 8 nucleotides match TRBD2. The germline V gene encodes CDR1 MDHEN and CDR2 SYDVKM. V was pared by 9 bases and J by 7 bases, with 12 bases of the junction left unmatched. This CDR3 is 14 amino acids long. CDR3 amino acids: CASTNPGGANTQYF. The CDR3, as DNA: TGTGCCAGTACTAATCCGGGGGGGGCGAATACGCAGTATTTT. The entire variable domain, with the rest obtained from reference TRBV28 and TRBJ2-3, is as follows: DVKVTQSSRYLVKRTGEKVFLECVQDMDHENMFWYRQDPGLGLRLIYFSYDVKMKEKGDIPEGYSVSREKKERFSLILESASTNQTSMYLCASTNPGGANTQYFGPGTRLTVL.

Here the CDR3 reads CASSQGTGSYNEQFF. CDR3 in DNA: TGCGCCAGCAGCCAAGGGACAGGGAGCTACAATGAGCAGTTCTTC. The chain couples TRBV4-1 to TRBJ2-1, with 8 nucleotides matching TRBD1. V dropped 1 base and J dropped 3; count of bases not matched to a gene: 2. From germline, CDR1 is MGHRA and CDR2 YSYEKL. The CDR3 runs to 15 residues.

The V call is TRBV15, the J call TRBJ2-5, with D perhaps TRBD1 or TRBD2 (5 bases each). Germline assignment: CDR1 LNHNV and CDR2 YYDKDF (reference sequence). The CDR3 totals 14 residues. Trimming shortened V by 0 bases and J by 7 bases, and 12 bases separated the two germline ends. CDR3 DNA: TGTGCCACCAGCAGAGAAAACTTGGGGGTGACCCAGTACTTC. Its protein product is CATSRENLGVTQYF.

This chain links TRBV27 with TRBJ1-5; D is unclear. The germline V gene encodes CDR1 MNHEY and CDR2 SMNVEV (reference sequence). The CDR3 is made up of 13 amino acids. V shed 4 bases and J shed 5 bases, with 9 bases lying between them. The DNA for the CDR3 is TGTGCCAGCAGTTACTCATACGATCAGCCCCAGCATTTT. Its protein product is CASSYSYDQPQHF.

The chain recombines TRBV19 with TRBJ1-5; the D is unclear. Germline V CDR1 and CDR2: LNHDA, SQIVND (reference sequence). Between the trimmed V and J ends, which lost 6 bases and 5 bases, there was a span of 14 bases. This CDR3 is built from 14 residues. The CDR3 loop reads CASSPSGIHQPQHF. The CDR3 DNA is TGTGCCAGTAGCCCATCGGGGATTCATCAGCCCCAGCATTTT.

J is TRBJ1-3 and V is TRBV7-8, with D unresolved. Germline V CDR1 and CDR2: SGHVS, FQNEAQ. There are 17 residues in the CDR3. V shed 5 bases and J shed 2 bases, with 19 bases lying between them. The CDR3 loop is CASSITRPSSTGNTIYF. The CDR3 region has the DNA TGTGCCAGCAGCATAACCCGGCCCTCTAGCACTGGAAACACCATATATTTT.

The J gene is TRBJ2-5, the V gene TRBV20-1, with TRBD2 as a possible D gene (5 bases). V lost 5 bases to trimming and J lost 5 bases, with 9 bases between them. Germline V gene lookup returns CDR1 DFQATT and CDR2 SNEGSKA (reference sequence). The CDR3 sequence is 11 residues long. The CDR3 nucleotides are TGCAGTGCTGCGAAGCGGGAGACCCAGTACTTC. Protein sequence: CSAAKRETQYF.

There are a few counts of this clone. The chain combines TRBV6-6 with TRBJ2-1; D call uncertain. The CDR3 covers 13 residues. Germline V gene data show CDR1 as MNHNY and CDR2 as SVGAGI (reference sequence). The ends were cut back, 3 bases at V and 5 bases at J, with 8 bases in the middle. CDR3 bases: TGTGCCAGCAGTTATAATATTGACAATGAGCAGTTCTTC. Its protein product is CASSYNIDNEQFF.

A few counts support this clone. The chain carries TRBV7-9 and TRBJ1-1; D not certain. CDR3 size: 11 residues. Per the germline V gene, CDR1 is SEHNR and CDR2 is FQNEAQ (reference sequence). The V end was cut by 11 bases, the J end by 1 base, with 8 bases between. The CDR3 here is CAYWRNTEAFF. In DNA form, the CDR3 reads TGTGCCTATTGGAGGAACACTGAAGCTTTCTTT.

This sequence joins TRBV28 and TRBJ2-2; no definite D call. V lost 5 bases to trimming and J lost 4 bases, with 20 bases between them. The germline gives CDR1 MDHEN, CDR2 SYDVKM. This CDR3 spans 17 amino acids. The CDR3 reads CASSTPTTFRPTGELFF. CDR3 nucleotide sequence: TGTGCCAGCAGTACCCCCACCACCTTTCGCCCCACCGGGGAGCTGTTTTTT.

The chain has TRBV6-6 and TRBJ2-1; TRBD1 agrees at 8 bases. This CDR3 has 15 residues. The trim removed 6 bases at V and 1 base at J, leaving 5 bases unmatched. Germline CDR1 is MNHNY and CDR2 is SVGAGI (reference sequence). CDR3 DNA sequence: TGTGCCAGCAGCCGAAACAGGGGGTCCTACAATGAGCAGTTCTTC. Residues: CASSRNRGSYNEQFF.

The rearrangement links TRBV19 to TRBJ2-1, with a tentative D call TRBD2 (6 bases). The CDR3 spans 17 residues. Trimming took 1 base from V and 0 from J, leaving 13 bases between them. CDR1 and CDR2 (germline): LNHDA, SQIVND (reference sequence). The CDR3 DNA is TGTGCCAGTAGTATAGGGGGAGGACGGGGCTCCTACAATGAGCAGTTCTTC. Its translation is CASSIGGGRGSYNEQFF.

The chain carries TRBV11-2 and TRBJ2-7, with D possibly being TRBD1 (5 bases). From germline, CDR1 is SGHAT and CDR2 FQNNGV. The germline V and J ends were trimmed by 0 bases and 7 bases, with 10 bases remaining between them. The CDR3 consists of 13 residues. The CDR3, as DNA: TGTGCCAGCAGCTTAGATCTAAAGGGGGAGCAGTACTTC. It encodes CASSLDLKGEQYF.

The rearrangement links TRBV2 to TRBJ2-7, with D possibly being TRBD1 or TRBD2 (5 bases each). V lost 8 bases and J lost 3, with 17 bases in between. The CDR3 totals 14 residues. CDR1 is SNHLY and CDR2 is FYNNEI in the germline V gene. CDR3 loop: CASGKGRLNYEQYF. The CDR3 DNA follows: TGTGCCAGCGGGAAGGGGAGATTAAACTACGAGCAGTACTTC.

The genes are TRBV11-2 and TRBJ2-6; D perhaps matches TRBD2 (5 bases). From germline, CDR1 is SGHAT and CDR2 FQNNGV. The CDR3 is made up of 17 amino acids. With 1 base removed from V and 0 bases from J, the gap between germline ends came to 10 bases. In DNA form, the CDR3 reads TGTGCCAGCAGCTTAGGGGAGAAGAGCTCTGGGGCCAACGTCCTGACTTTC. As protein: CASSLGEKSSGANVLTF. The whole variable domain, filled in from reference TRBV11-2 and TRBJ2-6, reads EAGVAQSPRYKIIEKRQSVAFWCNPISGHATLYWYQQILGQGPKLLIQFQNNGVVDDSQLPKDRFSAERLKGVDSTLKIQPAKLEDSAVYLCASSLGEKSSGANVLTFGAGSRLTVL.

The chain joins TRBV4-1 to TRBJ2-5; 13 nucleotides align to TRBD2. J gave up 5 bases and V 4 bases, and 7 bases lay outside the gene matches. The germline CDR1 and CDR2 sequences are MGHRA and YSYEKL. The CDR3 spans 16 residues. CDR3 region: CASSPTSGRAGETQYF. The CDR3 DNA follows: TGCGCCAGCAGCCCTACTAGCGGGAGGGCCGGTGAGACCCAGTACTTC.